This T cell receptor (beta chain) was captured in a study of OX40 agonist ivuxolimab in advanced cancers. Broader study findings: Low normalized clonal expansion also occurred in some nonresponding patients. Expanded peripheral T cell antigen specificity was not determined.

This clone was observed a handful of times. The antigen remains undetermined. Sequencing used immunoSEQ multiplex PCR; TCRdb keeps in-frame clones, though not all of them. The top ten clones hold around 0.33% of a sample with over 150,000 clones, 85% to 95% of them seen once. The ends lost 0 bases at V and 8 bases at J; junction bases unmatched: 5. CDR3 length: 15 amino acids. Germline CDR1 is LGHNA and CDR2 is YSLEER. This specimen consisted of CD4+ or CD8+ T cells sorted from blood, obtained in a trial of the OX40 agonist ivuxolimab. The chain uses TRBV4-3 and TRBJ2-1, with 9 bases matching TRBD1. This clonotype was obtained from an adult with an advanced solid tumor such as melanoma, head and neck, liver or kidney cancer. The CDR3 protein is CASSQDWDRADEQFF. Written as DNA, the CDR3 is TGCGCCAGCAGCCAAGATTGGGACAGGGCCGATGAGCAGTTCTTC.